This TCR beta chain appears in the sequencing data of a study of CD8 T cells in Susac syndrome (dated by TCRdb to 2018 to 2020). Looking at the study overall: The study used repertoire sequencing to test whether antigen drove CD8+ T cell activation and differentiation in Susac syndrome.

As to this clonotype: This receptor's antigen is unknown. No base quality information exists; no much larger clone differs at one position.

Peripheral blood CD8+ and CD4+ T cells from healthy donors, Susac syndrome patients and multiple sclerosis patients were profiled using high-throughput TCR beta sequencing. Healthy donors were age- and sex-matched controls. Bulk CD8+ and CD4+ T cells were purified by magnetic negative isolation, whereas CD8+ TEMRA cells were enriched by FACS. Blood was collected in EDTA tubes and processed within 24 hours, with PBMCs isolated through density gradient centrifugation. PBMCs intended for TCR sequencing were cryopreserved in liquid nitrogen and thawed later in a water bath at 37 degrees C. A purity of at least 90% was achieved for sorted or isolated CD4+, CD8+ and CD8+ TEMRA cells. The study at large found these results: The number of individuals in the TCR sequencing and HLA analysis was acknowledged as relatively small.

V is cut back by 6 bases and J by 3 bases, with 4 bases in the junction unmatched. CDR1 is given as MNHEY and CDR2 as SVGEGT, both from the germline V gene. Including cysteine and phenylalanine, the CDR3 has 13 amino acids. Only the CDR3 region is kept as DNA, spanning 39 bases read in frame from base 1. RNA was extracted with the RNeasy kit and about 0.5 to 1 ug was reverse transcribed using random hexamers. The immunoSEQ multiplex PCR assay, which covers 54 Vbeta and 13 Jbeta segments, was used to amplify TCR beta CDR3 regions. PCR amplification bias was corrected by using a synthetic template baseline for primer optimization and computational correction. Per the source publication's procedure: Reads were assigned to V, D and J genes according to IMGT and analyzed in immunoSEQ Analyzer, with only productive sequences retained. Clonality was computed as one minus Shannon entropy normalized by log2 of the number of productive unique sequences. Public and private clones were assessed among the 100 most prevalent clones of each patient and control. Susac-specific clones were defined as absent from healthy and MS cohorts, around 970 published viral clones and other ImmuneACCESS disease sequences. TCRdb trimmed the raw reads at Q25, called clones with MiXCR and kept productive beta chains. Duplicate CDR3 protein sequences are folded into a single record with the most common DNA and genes. The V and J calls reflect TCRdb's pipeline rather than the authors' work. Counted in this sample were around 150,000 distinct CDR3 sequences; more than 90% of them appeared once. The ten top clones hold around 0.14% of the sample.

This receptor chain uses TRBV6-2 or TRBV6-3 and TRBJ2-7; 8 central nucleotides agree with TRBD2. The TCR originated in a human donor in good health. Material: CD4+ T cells from PBMCs. CDR3 region: CASSGTRYYEQYF. In nucleotide form, the sequence is TGTGCCAGCAGCGGGACTAGATACTACGAGCAGTACTTC.